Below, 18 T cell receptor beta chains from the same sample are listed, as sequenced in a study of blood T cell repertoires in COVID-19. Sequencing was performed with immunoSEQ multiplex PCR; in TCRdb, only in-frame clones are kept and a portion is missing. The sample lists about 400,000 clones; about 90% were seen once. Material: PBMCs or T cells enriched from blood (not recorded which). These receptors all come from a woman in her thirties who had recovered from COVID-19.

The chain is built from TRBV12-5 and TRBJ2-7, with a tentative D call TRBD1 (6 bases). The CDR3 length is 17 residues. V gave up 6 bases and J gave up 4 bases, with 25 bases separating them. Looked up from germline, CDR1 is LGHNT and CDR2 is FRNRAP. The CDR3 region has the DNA TGTGCTAGTGGAACCCGCAAGGCGGGCAGGACAGAATACGAGCAGTACTTC. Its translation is CASGTRKAGRTEYEQYF. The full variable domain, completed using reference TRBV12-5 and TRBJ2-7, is DARVTQTPRHKVTEMGQEVTMRCQPILGHNTVFWYRQTMMQGLELLAYFRNRAPLDDSGMPKDRFSAEMPDATLATLKIQPSEPRDSAVYFCASGTRKAGRTEYEQYFGPGTRLTVT.

Here the CDR3 reads CASSSGGGYGYTF. The CDR3 nucleotides are TGTGCCAGCAGTTCAGGGGGAGGCTATGGCTACACCTTC. The V call is TRBV28, the J call TRBJ1-2, with 7 bases identical to TRBD1. V shed 4 bases, J shed 4 bases, and the junction held 3 bases outside the gene matches. This CDR3 has 13 residues. The germline V gene encodes CDR1 MDHEN and CDR2 SYDVKM.

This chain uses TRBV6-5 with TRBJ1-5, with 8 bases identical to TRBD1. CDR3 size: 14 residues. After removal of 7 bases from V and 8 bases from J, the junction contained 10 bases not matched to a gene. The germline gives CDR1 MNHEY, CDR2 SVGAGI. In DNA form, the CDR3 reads TGTGCCAGCATCCATGGACAGGGTAATGAGCCCCAGCATTTT. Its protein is CASIHGQGNEPQHF.

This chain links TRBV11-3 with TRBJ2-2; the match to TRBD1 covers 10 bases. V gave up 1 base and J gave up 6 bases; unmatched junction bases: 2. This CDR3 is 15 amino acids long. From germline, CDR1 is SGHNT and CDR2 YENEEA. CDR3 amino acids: CASSLGTGGAGELFF. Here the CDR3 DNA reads TGTGCCAGCAGCTTAGGGACAGGGGGAGCCGGGGAGCTGTTTTTT.

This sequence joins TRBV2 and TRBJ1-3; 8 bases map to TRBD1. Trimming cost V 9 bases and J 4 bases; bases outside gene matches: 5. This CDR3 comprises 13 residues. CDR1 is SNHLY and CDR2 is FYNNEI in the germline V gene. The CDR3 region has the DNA TGTGCCAGACAGGGGGTTCAAGGAAACACCATATATTTT. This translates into CARQGVQGNTIYF.

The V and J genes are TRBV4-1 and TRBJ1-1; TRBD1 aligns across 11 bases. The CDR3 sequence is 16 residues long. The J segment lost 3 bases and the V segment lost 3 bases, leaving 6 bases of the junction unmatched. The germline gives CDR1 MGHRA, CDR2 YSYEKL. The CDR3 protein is CASSQLWDRGYTEAFF. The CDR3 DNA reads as TGCGCCAGCAGCCAGCTCTGGGACAGGGGGTACACTGAAGCTTTCTTT.

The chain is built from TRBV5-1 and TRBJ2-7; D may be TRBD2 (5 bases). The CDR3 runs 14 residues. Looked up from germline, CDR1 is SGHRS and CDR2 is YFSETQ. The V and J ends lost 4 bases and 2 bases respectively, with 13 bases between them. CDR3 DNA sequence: TGCGCCAGCAGCCGGGGTCGTGGACCCTACGAGCAGTACTTC. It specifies CASSRGRGPYEQYF.

The CDR3: CASRGLGGLGAALHF. CDR3 DNA sequence: TGTGCCAGCAGGGGACTAGGTGGCCTCGGGGCGGCCCTCCACTTT. The chain joins TRBV6-6 to TRBJ1-6, with D possibly TRBD1 on 5 matching bases. This CDR3 is built from 15 residues. Looked up from germline, CDR1 is MNHNY and CDR2 is SVGAGI (reference sequence). V lost 6 bases to trimming and J lost 14 bases, with 23 bases between them.

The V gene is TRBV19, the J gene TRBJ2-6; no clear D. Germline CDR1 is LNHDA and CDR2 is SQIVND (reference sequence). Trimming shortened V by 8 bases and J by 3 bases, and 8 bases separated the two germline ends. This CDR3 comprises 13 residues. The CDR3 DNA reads TGTGCCAGTCGTGTTTTTGGGGCCAACGTCCTGACTTTC. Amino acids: CASRVFGANVLTF.

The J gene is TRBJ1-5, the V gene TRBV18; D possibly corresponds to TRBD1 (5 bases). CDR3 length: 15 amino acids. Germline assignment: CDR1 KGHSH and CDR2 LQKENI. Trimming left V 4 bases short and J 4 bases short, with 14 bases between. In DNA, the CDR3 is TGTGCCAGCTCACAAGGAGACAGTGCGAATCAGCCCCAGCATTTT. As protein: CASSQGDSANQPQHF. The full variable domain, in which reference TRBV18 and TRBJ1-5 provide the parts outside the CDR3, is NAGVMQNPRHLVRRRGQEARLRCSPMKGHSHVYWYRQLPEEGLKFMVYLQKENIIDESGMPKERFSAEFPKEGPSILRIQQVVRGDSAAYFCASSQGDSANQPQHFGDGTRLSIL.

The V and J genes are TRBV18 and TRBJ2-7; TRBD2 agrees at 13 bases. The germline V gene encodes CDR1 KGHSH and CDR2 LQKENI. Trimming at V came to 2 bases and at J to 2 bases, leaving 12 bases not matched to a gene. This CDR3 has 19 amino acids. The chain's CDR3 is CASSPASGLAGDPPYEQYF. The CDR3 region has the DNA TGTGCCAGCTCACCAGCTTCCGGACTAGCGGGAGACCCCCCCTACGAGCAGTACTTC.

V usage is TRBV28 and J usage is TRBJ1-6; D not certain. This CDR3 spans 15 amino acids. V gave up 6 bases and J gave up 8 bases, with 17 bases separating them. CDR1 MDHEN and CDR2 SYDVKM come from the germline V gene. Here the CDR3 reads CASSGGPVVDSPLHF. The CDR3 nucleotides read TGTGCCAGCAGCGGAGGGCCAGTAGTTGATTCACCCCTCCACTTT.

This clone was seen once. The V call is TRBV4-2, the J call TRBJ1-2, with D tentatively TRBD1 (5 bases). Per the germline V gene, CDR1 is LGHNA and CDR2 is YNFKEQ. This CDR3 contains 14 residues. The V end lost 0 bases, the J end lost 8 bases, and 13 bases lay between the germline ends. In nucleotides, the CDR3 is TGTGCCAGCAGCCAAGATCGGGGGAGTAAAGGCTACACCTTC. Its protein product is CASSQDRGSKGYTF.

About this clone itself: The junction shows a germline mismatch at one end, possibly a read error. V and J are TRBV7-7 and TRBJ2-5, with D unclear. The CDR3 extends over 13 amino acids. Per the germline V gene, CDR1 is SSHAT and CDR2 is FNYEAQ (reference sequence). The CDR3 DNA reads TGTGCTAGCAGCTTCAACTTCCAAGAGACCCAGTACTTC. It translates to CASSFNFQETQYF. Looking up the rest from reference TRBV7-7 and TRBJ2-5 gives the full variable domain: GAGVSQSPRYKVTKRGQDVTLRCDPISSHATLYWYQQALGQGPEFLTYFNYEAQPDKSGLPSDRFSAERPEGSISTLTIQRTEQRDSAMYRCASSFNFQETQYFGPGTRLLVL.

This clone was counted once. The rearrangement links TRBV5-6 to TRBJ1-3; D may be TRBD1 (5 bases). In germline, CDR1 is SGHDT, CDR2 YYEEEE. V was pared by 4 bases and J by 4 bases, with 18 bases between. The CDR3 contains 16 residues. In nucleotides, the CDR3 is TGTGCCAGCAGCACAGGACAAACCGGCCGAGGAAACACCATATATTTT. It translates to CASSTGQTGRGNTIYF.

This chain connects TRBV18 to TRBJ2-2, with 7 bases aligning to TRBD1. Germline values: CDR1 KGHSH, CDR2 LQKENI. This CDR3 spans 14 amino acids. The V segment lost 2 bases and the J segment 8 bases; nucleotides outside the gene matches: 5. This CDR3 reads CASSPRQGEGELFF. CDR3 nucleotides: TGTGCCAGCTCACCAAGACAGGGCGAGGGGGAGCTGTTTTTT.

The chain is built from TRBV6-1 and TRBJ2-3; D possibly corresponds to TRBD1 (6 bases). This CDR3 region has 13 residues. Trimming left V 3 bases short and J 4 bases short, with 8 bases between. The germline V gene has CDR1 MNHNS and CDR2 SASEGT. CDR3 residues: CASSDQGSDTQYF. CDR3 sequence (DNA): TGTGCCAGCAGTGACCAGGGGTCAGATACGCAGTATTTT.

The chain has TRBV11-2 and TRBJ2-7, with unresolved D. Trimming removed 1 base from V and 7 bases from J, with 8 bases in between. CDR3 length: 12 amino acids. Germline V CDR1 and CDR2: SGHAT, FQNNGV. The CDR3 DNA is TGTGCCAGCAGCTTAGGCCGCGTGGAGCAGTACTTC. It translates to CASSLGRVEQYF.